This TCR beta chain was profiled in a study of post-analysis software for immune sequencing data. General study results and limits: By F measure, strong co-clustering occurred among samples prepared in the same batch. The normalized Chao1 diversity of multiple sclerosis patients was significantly lower than that of controls. A handful of TRBV segments were significantly more frequent in patients than in controls. TRBV5-6, TRBV5-1 and TRBV20-1 were among these segments.

This clonotype was seen only a few times. Its antigen is undetermined. Presence of unique molecular identifiers characterized the TCR beta cDNA libraries. Input amounts of 1 to 10 million T cells were used. These gave 500,000 or so cDNA molecules, so each molecule approximated one T cell. TCRdb redid the calling of the PCR reads with MiXCR, one entry per CDR3 protein. The sample carries 750,000 to 950,000 distinct CDR3 sequences, approximately 57% recorded once. In germline, CDR1 is SGHAT, CDR2 FQNNGV. Trimming cost V 3 bases and J 5 bases; bases outside gene matches: 18. The CDR3 consists of 18 residues.

The receptor's source is a girl aged 5 to 17 with multiple sclerosis. The chain employs TRBV11-2 and TRBJ2-7; 8 bases agree with TRBD2. Specimen: blood. CDR3 DNA: TGTGCCAGCAGCTTTTATCATTTGGCGGGAGGCCCCCAGGACGAGCAGTACTTC. It yields the protein CASSFYHLAGGPQDEQYF.